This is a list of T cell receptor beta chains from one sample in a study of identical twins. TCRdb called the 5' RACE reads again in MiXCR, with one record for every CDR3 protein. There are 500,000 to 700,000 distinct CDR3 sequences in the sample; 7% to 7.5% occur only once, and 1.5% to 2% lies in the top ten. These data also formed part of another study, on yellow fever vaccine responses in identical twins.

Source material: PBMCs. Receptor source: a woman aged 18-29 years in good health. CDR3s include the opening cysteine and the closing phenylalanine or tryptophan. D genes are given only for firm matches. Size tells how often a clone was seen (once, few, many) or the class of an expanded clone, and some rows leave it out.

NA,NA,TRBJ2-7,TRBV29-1,CSSQGDTSYEQYF,TGCAGCTCCCAAGGTGACACCTCCTACGAGCAGTACTTC
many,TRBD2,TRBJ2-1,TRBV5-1,CASSFASGNEQFF,TGCGCCAGCAGCTTCGCTAGCGGCAATGAGCAGTTCTTC
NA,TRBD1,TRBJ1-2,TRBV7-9,CASSHRDREAYGYTF,TGTGCCAGCAGCCACCGGGACAGGGAAGCCTATGGCTACACCTTC
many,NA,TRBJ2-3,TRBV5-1,CASSFGPTDTQYF,TGCGCCAGCAGCTTCGGCCCCACAGATACGCAGTATTTT
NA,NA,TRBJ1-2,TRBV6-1,CASSPSQGWYGYAF,TGTGCCAGCAGTCCAAGCCAGGGCTGGTATGGCTACGCCTTC
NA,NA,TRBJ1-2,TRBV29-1,CSVERVGQNYTF,TGCAGCGTTGAGCGAGTTGGACAGAACTACACCTTC
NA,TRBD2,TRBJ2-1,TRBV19,CASSILAGGPVGNEQFF,TGTGCCAGTAGTATCCTAGCGGGGGGGCCGGTCGGCAATGAGCAGTTCTTC
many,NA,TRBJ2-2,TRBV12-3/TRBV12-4,CASSFRNTGELFF,TGCGCCAGCAGCTTTAGAAACACCGGGGAGCTGTTTTTT
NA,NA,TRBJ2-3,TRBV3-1,CASSPHGSGKANTQYF,TGTGCCAGCAGCCCCCACGGGAGCGGAAAGGCGAATACGCAGTATTTT
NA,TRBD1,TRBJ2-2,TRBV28,CASAIQGTNTGELFF,TGTGCCAGCGCTATACAGGGGACGAACACCGGGGAGCTGTTTTTT
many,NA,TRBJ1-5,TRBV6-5,CASSFLRAEANQPQHF,TGTGCCAGCAGTTTCCTCAGGGCGGAAGCCAATCAGCCCCAGCATTTT
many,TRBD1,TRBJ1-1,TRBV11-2,CASSKTGGNTEAFF,TGTGCCAGCAGCAAGACAGGGGGGAACACTGAAGCTTTCTTT
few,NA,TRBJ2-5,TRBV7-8,CASSSSPRETQYF,TGTGCCAGCAGCTCCAGTCCACGAGAGACCCAGTACTTC
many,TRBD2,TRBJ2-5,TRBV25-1,CASSEFGTSGSRETQYF,TGTGCCAGCAGTGAATTTGGGACTAGCGGGAGTCGAGAGACCCAGTACTTC
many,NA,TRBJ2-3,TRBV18,CASSQAGGTQYF,TGTGCCAGCTCACAAGCCGGGGGTACGCAGTATTTT
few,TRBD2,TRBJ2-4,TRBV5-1,CASSSTGLAHLAKNIQYF,TGCGCCAGCAGCTCGACAGGACTAGCGCATTTAGCCAAAAACATTCAGTACTTC
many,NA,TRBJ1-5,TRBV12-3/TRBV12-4,CASAYRFNQPQHF,TGTGCCAGCGCCTATAGGTTCAATCAGCCCCAGCATTTT
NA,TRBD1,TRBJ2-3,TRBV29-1,CSVGQGTGDTQYF,TGCAGCGTTGGACAGGGGACGGGAGATACGCAGTATTTT
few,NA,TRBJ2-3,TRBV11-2,CASIHNTDTQYF,TGTGCCAGCATCCACAACACAGATACGCAGTATTTT
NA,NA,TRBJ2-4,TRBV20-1,CSARDRQEPMFQYF,TGCAGTGCTAGAGATCGGCAAGAGCCGATGTTTCAGTACTTC
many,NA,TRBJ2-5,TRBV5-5,CASSPGYYQETQYF,TGTGCCAGCAGCCCGGGGTATTACCAAGAGACCCAGTACTTC
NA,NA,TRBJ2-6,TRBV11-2,CASSGYPVPNSGANVLTF,TGTGCCAGCAGCGGGTACCCAGTTCCGAACTCTGGGGCCAACGTCCTGACTTTC
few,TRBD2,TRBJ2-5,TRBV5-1,CASSPRLAQETQYF,TGCGCCAGCAGCCCCAGACTAGCTCAAGAGACCCAGTACTTC
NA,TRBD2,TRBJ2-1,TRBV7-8,CASSPGLAGGHNEQFF,TGTGCCAGCAGCCCGGGACTAGCGGGGGGGCACAATGAGCAGTTCTTC
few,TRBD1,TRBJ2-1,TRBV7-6,CASSRGQGARFSSYNEQFF,TGTGCCAGCAGTCGGGGGCAGGGGGCCCGGTTCAGCTCCTACAATGAGCAGTTCTTC
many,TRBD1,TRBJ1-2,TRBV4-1,CASSLLTGVYGYTF,TGCGCCAGCAGCTTATTAACAGGGGTGTATGGCTACACCTTC